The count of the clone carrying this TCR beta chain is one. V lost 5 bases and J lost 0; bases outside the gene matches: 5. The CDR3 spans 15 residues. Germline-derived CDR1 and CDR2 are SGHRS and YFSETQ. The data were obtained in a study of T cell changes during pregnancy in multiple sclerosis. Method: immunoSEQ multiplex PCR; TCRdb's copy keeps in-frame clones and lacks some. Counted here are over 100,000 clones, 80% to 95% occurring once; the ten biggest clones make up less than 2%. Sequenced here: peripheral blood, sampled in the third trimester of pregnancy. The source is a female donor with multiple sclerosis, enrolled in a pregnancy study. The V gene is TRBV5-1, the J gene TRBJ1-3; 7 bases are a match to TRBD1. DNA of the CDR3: TGCGCCAGCAGGTTCGACAGGGACTCTGGAAACACCATATATTTT. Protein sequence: CASRFDRDSGNTIYF.